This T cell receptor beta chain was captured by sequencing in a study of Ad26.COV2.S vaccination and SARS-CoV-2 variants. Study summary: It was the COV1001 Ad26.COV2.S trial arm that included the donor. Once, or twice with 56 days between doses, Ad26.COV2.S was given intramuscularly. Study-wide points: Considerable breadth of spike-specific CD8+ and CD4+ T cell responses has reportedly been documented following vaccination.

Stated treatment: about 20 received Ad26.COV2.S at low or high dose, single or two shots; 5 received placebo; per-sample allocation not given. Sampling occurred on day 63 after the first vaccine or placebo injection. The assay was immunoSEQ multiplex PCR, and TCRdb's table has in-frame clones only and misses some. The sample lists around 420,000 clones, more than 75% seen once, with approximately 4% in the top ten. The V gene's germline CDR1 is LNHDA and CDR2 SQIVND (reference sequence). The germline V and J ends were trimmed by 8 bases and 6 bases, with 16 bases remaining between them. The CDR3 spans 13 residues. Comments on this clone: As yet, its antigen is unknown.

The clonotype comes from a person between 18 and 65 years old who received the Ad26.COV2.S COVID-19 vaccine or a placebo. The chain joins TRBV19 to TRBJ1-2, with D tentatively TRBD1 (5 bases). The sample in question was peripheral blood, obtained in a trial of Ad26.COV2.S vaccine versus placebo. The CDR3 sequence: CASSPNRNDGYTF. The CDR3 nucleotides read TGTGCCAGTTCCCCGAACAGGAACGATGGCTACACCTTC.